What follows are 5 T cell receptor beta chains derived from one specimen sequenced in a study of neurological immune-mediated disorders. One entry per CDR3 protein results from TCRdb running MiXCR on the 5' RACE reads. In the table there are some 60,000 distinct CDR3 sequences, under 4.5% of which are singletons. The specimen was PBMCs. These receptors came from a woman aged 25-40 years with multiple sclerosis.

This clonotype was detected ten times or more. This chain links TRBV27 with TRBJ2-3; D gene uncertain. This CDR3 spans 11 amino acids. Trimming shortened V by 8 bases and J by 9 bases, and 12 bases separated the two germline ends. CDR1 and CDR2 from the germline V gene are MNHEY and SMNVEV (reference sequence). DNA of the CDR3: TGTGCCAGCGGGTGGGTTGGGACGCAGTATTTT. Translation gives CASGWVGTQYF.

This clonotype has a count of ten or more. J is TRBJ1-4 and V is TRBV20-1; weak D call: TRBD1 (6 bases). V was pared by 5 bases and J by 3 bases, with 22 bases between. The CDR3 runs 17 residues. The germline V gene encodes CDR1 DFQATT and CDR2 SNEGSKA (reference sequence). The chain's CDR3 is CSASRKDGGPANEKLFF. CDR3 sequence (DNA): TGCAGTGCTTCTCGGAAAGACGGGGGGCCGGCTAATGAAAAACTGTTTTTT.

J is TRBJ2-2 and V is TRBV12-5; D not certain. CDR3 length equals 16 residues. V shed 5 bases and J shed 0 bases, with 13 bases lying between them. Germline CDR1 LGHNT, CDR2 FRNRAP. In DNA, the CDR3 is TGTGCTAGTGGTCCGCCGACCGCAGCGAACACCGGGGAGCTGTTTTTT. The encoded protein is CASGPPTAANTGELFF.

This clonotype appeared many times. The chain links TRBV20-1 to TRBJ2-3, with TRBD2 matching over 11 bases. The germline CDR1 and CDR2 sequences are DFQATT and SNEGSKA (reference sequence). The V and J ends lost 3 bases and 1 base, in that order; junction bases with no gene match: 3. The CDR3 is 15 residues long. The CDR3 loop reads CSARELAGGTDTQYF. Written as DNA, the CDR3 is TGCAGTGCTAGGGAACTAGCGGGGGGCACAGATACGCAGTATTTT.

This clonotype was found many times. This sequence joins TRBV5-1 and TRBJ2-1, with TRBD2 matching 8 bases. Germline trimming cut 2 bases from V and 0 bases from J; bases unmatched to any gene: 7. The CDR3 consists of 17 residues. Germline V gene data show CDR1 as SGHRS and CDR2 as YFSETQ. The DNA for the CDR3 is TGCGCCAGCAGCTTCGGTTCTAGCGGGCTCTCCTACAATGAGCAGTTCTTC. Its translation: CASSFGSSGLSYNEQFF.